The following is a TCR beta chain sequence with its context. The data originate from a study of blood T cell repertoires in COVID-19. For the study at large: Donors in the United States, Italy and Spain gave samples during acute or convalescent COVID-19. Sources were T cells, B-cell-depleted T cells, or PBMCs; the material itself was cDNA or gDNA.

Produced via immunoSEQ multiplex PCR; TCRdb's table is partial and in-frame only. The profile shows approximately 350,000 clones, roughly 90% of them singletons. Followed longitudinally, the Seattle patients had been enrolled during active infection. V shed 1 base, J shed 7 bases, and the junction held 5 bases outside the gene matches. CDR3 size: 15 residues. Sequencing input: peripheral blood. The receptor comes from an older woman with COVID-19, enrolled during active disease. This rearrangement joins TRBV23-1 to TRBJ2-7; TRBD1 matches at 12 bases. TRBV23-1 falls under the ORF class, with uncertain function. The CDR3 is CASSQFRDRGQEQYF. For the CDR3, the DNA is TGCGCCAGCAGTCAATTCCGGGACAGGGGGCAAGAGCAGTACTTC.